A selection of T cell receptor beta chains follows, all from one sample in a study of cytomegalovirus exposure and HLA in healthy donors. The assay was immunoSEQ multiplex PCR, and TCRdb's table has in-frame clones only and misses some. The sample spans just over 200,000 clones; the ten largest clones claim 0.9% to 1.4%. What was sequenced was PBMCs. The receptor set was obtained from a girl aged 2-15 years in good health and CMV-seropositive. CDR3s leave out the opening cysteine and the closing phenylalanine or tryptophan.

j_call v_call cdr3_aa
TRBJ1-2 TRBV29-1 SVGQGRNYGYT
TRBJ2-5 TRBV10-3 AISDRVTQETQY
TRBJ2-3 TRBV7-3 ASSLIGRLGQGRTDTQY
TRBJ1-5 TRBV29-1 SVRDRGSNQPQH
. TRBV11-2 ASSSIQAGQGAYEQY
TRBJ2-1 TRBV5-4 ASSLAPTSGRNNEQF
TRBJ2-3 TRBV5-4 ASGADRGETDTQY
TRBJ2-4 TRBV6-6 ASSYSIAKNIQY
TRBJ2-7 TRBV28 ASSSTYQKSSYEQY
TRBJ1-5 TRBV18 ASSPLPSSNQPQH
TRBJ2-7 TRBV4-2 ASSQDLGGPYEQY
TRBJ2-5 TRBV5-1 ASSLVTGAGETQY
TRBJ2-5 TRBV10-1 ASSGGEETQY
TRBJ1-1 TRBV25-1 ASSQWGRGMNTEAF
TRBJ2-7 TRBV5-1 ASSLAVATDSYEQY
TRBJ2-7 TRBV5-1 ASSPGTGRLDEQY
TRBJ2-1 TRBV29-1 SVGLRLAGGPSYNEQF
TRBJ2-7 TRBV7-3 ASSLGTKGDYEQY
TRBJ2-7 TRBV7-2 ASSPLGVGLASHEQY
TRBJ2-1 TRBV7-6 ASSLAGGAAGDEQF
TRBJ2-1 TRBV5-1 ASSSETGSFNEQF
TRBJ2-1 TRBV9 ASSGSPLGTVRSYNEQF
TRBJ1-1 TRBV2 ASSERGVGNTEAF
TRBJ1-2 TRBV5-1 ASSLDSRGIVGGYT
TRBJ1-1 TRBV7-2 ASSLLNGRGTEAF
TRBJ1-2 TRBV27 ASSFVAGLWGRGHNYGYT
TRBJ2-5 TRBV14 ASSQDVEETQY
TRBJ2-1 TRBV5-1 ASSLVERDEQF
TRBJ1-1 TRBV5-1 ASSRGPSGGRNTEAF
TRBJ2-3 TRBV7-9 ASSSRTSPTDTQY
TRBJ2-1 TRBV10-1 ASSAGTSGRARHVGQF
TRBJ1-5 TRBV21-1 ASNKNQPQH
TRBJ1-3 TRBV28 ASSFRSSGNTIY
TRBJ2-7 TRBV28 ASSPAGLAGEFYEQY
TRBJ2-7 TRBV4-1 ASSQEGLVEQY
TRBJ2-6 TRBV27 ASSSTGSSGANVLT
TRBJ2-3 TRBV27 ASSNPGGGKDTQY
TRBJ2-7 TRBV11-2 ASSLLEGYEQY
TRBJ2-7 TRBV28 ASNLPGQVYEQY
TRBJ1-1 TRBV13 ASSLPGGNTEAF
TRBJ2-1 TRBV5-4 ASSPGTSGINEQF
TRBJ2-5 TRBV7-3 ASSLVGGEVTQY
TRBJ2-1 TRBV5-4 ASSLGLAGVVAEQF